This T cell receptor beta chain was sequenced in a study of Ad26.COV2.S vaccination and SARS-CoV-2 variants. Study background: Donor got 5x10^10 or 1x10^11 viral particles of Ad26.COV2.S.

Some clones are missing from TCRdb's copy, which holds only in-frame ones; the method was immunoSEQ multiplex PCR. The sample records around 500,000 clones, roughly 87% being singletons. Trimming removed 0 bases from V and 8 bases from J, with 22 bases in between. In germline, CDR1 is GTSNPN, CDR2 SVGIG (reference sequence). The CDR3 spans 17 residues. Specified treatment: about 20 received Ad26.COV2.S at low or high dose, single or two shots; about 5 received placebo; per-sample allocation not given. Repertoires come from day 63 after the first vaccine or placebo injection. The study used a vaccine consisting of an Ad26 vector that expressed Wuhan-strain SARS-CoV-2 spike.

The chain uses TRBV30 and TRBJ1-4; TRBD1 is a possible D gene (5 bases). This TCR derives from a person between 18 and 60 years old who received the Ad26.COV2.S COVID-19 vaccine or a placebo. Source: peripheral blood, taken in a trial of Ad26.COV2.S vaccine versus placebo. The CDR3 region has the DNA TGTGCCTGGAGTGTATTGGCAGGGTTAAGTCCTCGGGAAAAACTGTTTTTT. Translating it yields CAWSVLAGLSPREKLFF.